Detailed here is one TCR beta chain. The V end was cut by 3 bases, the J end by 5 bases, with 20 bases between. The CDR3 is made up of 16 amino acids. Combining a sample-barcoded 5' primer with a J-beta primer mix, a second PCR ran for roughly 6 to 11 cycles. TCRdb used MiXCR to reprocess the 5' RACE reads, holding one entry per CDR3 protein. The sample shows about 1,000,000 distinct CDR3 sequences, more than 35% of them seen only once. With each sample, at least 5 micrograms of total RNA were extracted. These data come from a study of blood T cells in healthy people across ages. The clonotype originates from a woman aged 60-75 years in good health. The sequenced sample consisted of blood. V usage is TRBV12-3 or TRBV12-4 and J usage is TRBJ2-7; tentatively, D is TRBD2 (6 bases). The CDR3 nucleotides are TGTGCCAGCAGTTTTCACGGGAGTGCTTCGTGGAACGAGCAGTACTTC. This translates into CASSFHGSASWNEQYF.